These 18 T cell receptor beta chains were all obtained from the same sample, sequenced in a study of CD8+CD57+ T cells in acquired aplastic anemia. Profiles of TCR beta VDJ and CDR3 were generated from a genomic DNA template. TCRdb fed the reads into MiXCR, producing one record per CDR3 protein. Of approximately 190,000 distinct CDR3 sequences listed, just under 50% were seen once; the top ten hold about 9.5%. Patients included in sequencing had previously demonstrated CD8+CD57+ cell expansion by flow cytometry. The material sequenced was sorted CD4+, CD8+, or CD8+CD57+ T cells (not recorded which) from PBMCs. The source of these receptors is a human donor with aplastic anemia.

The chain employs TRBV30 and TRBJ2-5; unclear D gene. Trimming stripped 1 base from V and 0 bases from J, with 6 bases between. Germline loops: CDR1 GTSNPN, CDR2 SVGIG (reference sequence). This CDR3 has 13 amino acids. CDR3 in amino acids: CAWSAMYQETQYF. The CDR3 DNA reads TGTGCCTGGAGTGCGATGTACCAAGAGACCCAGTACTTC.

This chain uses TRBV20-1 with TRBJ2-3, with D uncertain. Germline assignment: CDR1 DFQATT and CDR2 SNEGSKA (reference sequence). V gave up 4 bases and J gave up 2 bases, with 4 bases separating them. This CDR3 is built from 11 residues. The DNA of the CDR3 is TGCAGTGCTAATCCCACAGATACGCAGTATTTT. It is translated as CSANPTDTQYF.

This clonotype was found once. CDR3 in amino acids: CASRGAMGHSPLHF. The CDR3 nucleotides are TGTGCCAGCAGGGGCGCGATGGGCCATTCACCCCTCCACTTT. J is TRBJ1-6 and V is TRBV6-2 or TRBV6-3; D unclear. The CDR3 is 14 residues long. Germline CDR1 reads MNHEY; CDR2 reads SVGEGT. V lost 6 bases, J lost 8 bases, and 14 bases lay in between.

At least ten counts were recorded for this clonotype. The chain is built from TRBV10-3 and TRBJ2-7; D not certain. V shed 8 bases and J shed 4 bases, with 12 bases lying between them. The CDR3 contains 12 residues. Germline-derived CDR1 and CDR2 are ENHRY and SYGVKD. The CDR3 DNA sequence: TGTGCCATCGCTTCACAAGGATACGAGCAGTACTTC. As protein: CAIASQGYEQYF.

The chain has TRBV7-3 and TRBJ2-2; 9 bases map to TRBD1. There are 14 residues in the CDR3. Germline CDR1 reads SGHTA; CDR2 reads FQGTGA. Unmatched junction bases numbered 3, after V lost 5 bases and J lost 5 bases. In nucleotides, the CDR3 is TGTGCCAGCAGCATCGGACAGGGGACCGGGGAGCTGTTTTTT. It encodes CASSIGQGTGELFF.

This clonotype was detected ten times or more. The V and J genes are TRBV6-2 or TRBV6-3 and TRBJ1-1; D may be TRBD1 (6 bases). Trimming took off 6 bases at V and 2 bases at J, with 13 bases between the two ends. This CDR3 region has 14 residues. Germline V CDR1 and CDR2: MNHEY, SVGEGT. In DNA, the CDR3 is TGTGCCAGCAGCTCGACAGGATATAACACTGAAGCTTTCTTT. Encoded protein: CASSSTGYNTEAFF.

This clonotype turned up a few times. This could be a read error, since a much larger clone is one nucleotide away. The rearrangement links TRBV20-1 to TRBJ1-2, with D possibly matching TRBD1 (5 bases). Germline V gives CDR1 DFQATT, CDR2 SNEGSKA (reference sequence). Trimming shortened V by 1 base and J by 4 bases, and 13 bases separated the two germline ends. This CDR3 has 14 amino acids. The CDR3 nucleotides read TGCAGTGCTAGAGCGACAGCAAGGGGCTATGGCTACACCTTC. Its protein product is CSARATARGYGYTF.

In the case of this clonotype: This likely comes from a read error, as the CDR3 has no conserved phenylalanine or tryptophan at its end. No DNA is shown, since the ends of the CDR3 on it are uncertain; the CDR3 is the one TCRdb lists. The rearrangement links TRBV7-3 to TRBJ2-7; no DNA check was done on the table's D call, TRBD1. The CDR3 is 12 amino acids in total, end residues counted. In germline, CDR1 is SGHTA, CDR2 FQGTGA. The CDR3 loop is CASSSGLRQGRG.

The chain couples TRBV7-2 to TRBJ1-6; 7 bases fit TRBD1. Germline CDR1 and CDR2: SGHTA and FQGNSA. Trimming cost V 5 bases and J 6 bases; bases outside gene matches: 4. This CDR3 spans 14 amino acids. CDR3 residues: CASSAGDSNSPLHF. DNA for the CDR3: TGTGCCAGCAGCGCTGGGGACAGTAATTCACCCCTCCACTTT.

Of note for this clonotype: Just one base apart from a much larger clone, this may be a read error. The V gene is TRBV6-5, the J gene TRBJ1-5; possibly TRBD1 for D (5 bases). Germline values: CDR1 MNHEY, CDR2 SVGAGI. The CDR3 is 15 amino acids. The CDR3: CTSSYGGVSNQPQHF. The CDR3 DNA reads TGTACCAGCAGTTACGGGGGGGTTAGCAATCAGCCCCAGCATTTT.

CDR3 DNA: TGTGCCAGCAGCCCAGGGCTCGGTATTGGAAACACCATATATTTT. This encodes CASSPGLGIGNTIYF. This chain connects TRBV11-3 to TRBJ1-3, with D possibly matching TRBD1 (5 bases). V was pared by 5 bases and J by 3 bases, with 14 bases between. Germline assignment: CDR1 SGHNT and CDR2 YENEEA. CDR3 length: 15 amino acids. Variable domain in full (rest from reference TRBV11-3 and TRBJ1-3): EAGVVQSPRYKIIEKKQPVAFWCNPISGHNTLYWYLQNLGQGPELLIRYENEEAVDDSQLPKDRFSAERLKGVDSTLKIQPAELGDSAVYLCASSPGLGIGNTIYFGEGSWLTVV.

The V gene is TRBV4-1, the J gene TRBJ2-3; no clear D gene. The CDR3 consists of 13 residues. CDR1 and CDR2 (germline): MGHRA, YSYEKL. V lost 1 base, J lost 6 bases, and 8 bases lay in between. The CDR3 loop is CASSQALRDTQYF. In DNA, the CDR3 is TGCGCCAGCAGCCAAGCCTTGAGGGATACGCAGTATTTT.

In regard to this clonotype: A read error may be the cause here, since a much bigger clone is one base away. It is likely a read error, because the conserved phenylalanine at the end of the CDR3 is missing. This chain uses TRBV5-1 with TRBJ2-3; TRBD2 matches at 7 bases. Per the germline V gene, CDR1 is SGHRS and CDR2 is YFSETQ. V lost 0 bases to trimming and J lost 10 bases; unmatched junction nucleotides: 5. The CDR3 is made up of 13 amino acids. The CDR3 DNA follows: TGCGCCAGCAGCTTGGTTGGGGAGGGCCCGCAGTATCTT. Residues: CASSLVGEGPQYL.

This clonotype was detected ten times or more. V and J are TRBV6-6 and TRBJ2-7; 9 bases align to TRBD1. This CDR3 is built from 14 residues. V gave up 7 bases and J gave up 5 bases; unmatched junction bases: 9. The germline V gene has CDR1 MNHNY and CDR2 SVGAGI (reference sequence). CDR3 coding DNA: TGTGCCAGCAACACCCTGACAGGGGGGGACGAGCAGTACTTC. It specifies CASNTLTGGDEQYF.

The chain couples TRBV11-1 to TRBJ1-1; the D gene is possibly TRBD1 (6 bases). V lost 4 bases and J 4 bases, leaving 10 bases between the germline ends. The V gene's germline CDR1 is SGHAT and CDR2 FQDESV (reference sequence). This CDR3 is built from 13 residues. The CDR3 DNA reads TGTGCCAGCAGCTCGGGGGGCGGCACTGAAGCTTTCTTT. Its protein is CASSSGGGTEAFF.

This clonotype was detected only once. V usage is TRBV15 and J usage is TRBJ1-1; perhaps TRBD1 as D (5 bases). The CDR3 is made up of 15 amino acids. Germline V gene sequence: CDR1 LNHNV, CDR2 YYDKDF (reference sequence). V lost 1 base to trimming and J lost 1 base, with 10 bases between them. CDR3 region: CATSRGGATNTEAFF. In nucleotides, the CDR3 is TGTGCCACCAGCAGAGGTGGGGCGACGAACACTGAAGCTTTCTTT.

The DNA of the CDR3 is TGTGCCAGCAGTTTAGGAGAAGGGGGCCGGGGCGAGCAGTACTTC. This gives the protein CASSLGEGGRGEQYF. The chain couples TRBV27 to TRBJ2-7, with 7 bases aligning to TRBD1. The CDR3 contains 15 residues. V lost 2 bases to trimming and J lost 6 bases; unmatched junction nucleotides: 10. The germline CDR1 and CDR2 sequences are MNHEY and SMNVEV (reference sequence).

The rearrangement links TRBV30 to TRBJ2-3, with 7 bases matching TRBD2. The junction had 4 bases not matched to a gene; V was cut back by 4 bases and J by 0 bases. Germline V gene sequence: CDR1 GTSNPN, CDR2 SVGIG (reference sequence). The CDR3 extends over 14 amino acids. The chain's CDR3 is CAWTSGLSTDTQYF. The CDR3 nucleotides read TGTGCCTGGACTAGCGGATTGAGCACAGATACGCAGTATTTT.